This TCR beta chain was sequenced in a study of blood T cell repertoires in COVID-19. Looking at the study overall: Researchers got acute and convalescent COVID-19 samples from the United States, Italy and Spain.

Clones were sequenced by immunoSEQ multiplex PCR, and TCRdb holds only the in-frame ones, with some missing. The data show about 250,000 clones, with approximately 85% seen just once and 0.87% held by the top ten. V shed 2 bases, J shed 3 bases, and the junction held 5 bases outside the gene matches. The germline CDR1 and CDR2 sequences are SGHRS and YFSETQ. The CDR3 spans 15 residues. The source material was peripheral blood. The chain has TRBV5-1 and TRBJ1-1; TRBD1 matches at 9 bases. This clonotype originated in a human donor with COVID-19, enrolled during active disease. The donor label of this sample is uncertain. Here the CDR3 DNA reads TGCGCCAGCAGCTTCCCGGGACAGGGAGACACTGAAGCTTTCTTT. The encoded protein is CASSFPGQGDTEAFF. Together with reference TRBV5-1 and TRBJ1-1, the CDR3 gives the full variable domain: KAGVTQTPRYLIKTRGQQVTLSCSPISGHRSVSWYQQTPGQGLQFLFEYFSETQRNKGNFPGRFSGRQFSNSRSEMNVSTLELGDSALYLCASSFPGQGDTEAFFGQGTRLTVV.